This passage covers 28 T cell receptor beta chains from one sample sequenced in a study of blood T cell repertoires in COVID-19 (dated by TCRdb to 2020 to 2021). The library was prepared using the immunoSEQ multiplex PCR assay. As stored in TCRdb, this immuneACCESS dataset retains in-frame rearrangements with V and J assigned. A fraction of the clones does not appear; measured against another copy, unresolved V genes explain less than half of the discrepancy, and the remainder lacks a known reason. Present in this sample are tens of thousands of clones, approximately 78% of which were seen just once. 27% of the sample is taken by the ten largest. Sequenced: peripheral blood. These receptors originate from a human donor in a cohort sampled during active COVID-19.

This chain connects TRBV29-1 to TRBJ2-3; D unclear. V lost 0 bases, J lost 3 bases, and 10 bases lay in between. Germline V gene lookup returns CDR1 SQVTM and CDR2 ANQGSEA. This CDR3 is 14 amino acids long. The CDR3 here is CSVEDSRRTDTQYF. CDR3 sequence (DNA): TGCAGCGTTGAAGATTCCCGCAGAACAGATACGCAGTATTTT.

This rearrangement joins TRBV6-5 to TRBJ2-6, with D uncertain. The length of the CDR3 is 14 residues. Trimming cost V 6 bases and J 4 bases, with 10 bases left between them. Germline loops: CDR1 MNHEY, CDR2 SVGAGI. This CDR3 is CASRLLQGANVLTF. CDR3 in DNA: TGTGCCAGCAGACTTCTACAGGGGGCCAACGTCCTGACTTTC.

V is TRBV6-5 and J is TRBJ1-2; D unresolved. This CDR3 comprises 13 residues. The germline gives CDR1 MNHEY, CDR2 SVGAGI. V shed 8 bases and J shed 5 bases, with 15 bases lying between them. DNA of the CDR3: TGTGCCAGCTCCCAAGCTCAGACATATGGCTACACCTTC. Translated: CASSQAQTYGYTF.

The chain combines TRBV5-6 with TRBJ1-2, with 10 bases fitting TRBD1. Germline V gives CDR1 SGHDT, CDR2 YYEEEE. J lost 1 base, V lost 3 bases, and 6 bases had no gene match. The CDR3 is made up of 16 amino acids. This chain's CDR3 is CASSSGTGAGNYGYTF. The CDR3 nucleotides are TGTGCCAGCAGCTCCGGGACAGGGGCGGGTAACTATGGCTACACCTTC. The full variable domain, its missing parts supplied by reference TRBV5-6 and TRBJ1-2, is DAGVTQSPTHLIKTRGQQVTLRCSPKSGHDTVSWYQQALGQGPQFIFQYYEEEERQRGNFPDRFSGHQFPNYSSELNVNALLLGDSALYLCASSSGTGAGNYGYTFGSGTRLTVV.

In this sample, this clone turned up once. This rearrangement joins TRBV29-1 to TRBJ1-2; a possible D gene is TRBD1 (5 bases). Germline-derived CDR1 and CDR2 are SQVTM and ANQGSEA. V was clipped by 6 bases and J by 3 bases, with 14 bases between them. This CDR3 comprises 13 residues. In DNA form, the CDR3 reads TGCAGCGTCGAACGACAGTACGACTATGGCTACACCTTC. This codes for CSVERQYDYGYTF. The full variable domain, in which reference TRBV29-1 and TRBJ1-2 provide the parts outside the CDR3, is SAVISQKPSRDICQRGTSLTIQCQVDSQVTMMFWYRQQPGQSLTLIATANQGSEATYESGFVIDKFPISRPNLTFSTLTVSNMSPEDSSIYLCSVERQYDYGYTFGSGTRLTVV.

The chain uses TRBV19 and TRBJ2-1, with TRBD2 matching over 10 bases. Germline lookup yields CDR1 LNHDA and CDR2 SQIVND (reference sequence). CDR3 size: 17 residues. V shed 4 bases, J shed 1 base, and the junction held 7 bases outside the gene matches. The CDR3 DNA reads TGTGCCAGTAGTAGGAGCGGGGGGGCCGGGTCCTACAATGAGCAGTTCTTC. It specifies CASSRSGGAGSYNEQFF.

The rearrangement links TRBV19 to TRBJ1-1; 11 bases are shared with TRBD1. The CDR3 has 14 residues. Germline V CDR1 and CDR2: LNHDA, SQIVND (reference sequence). V lost 6 bases and J lost 5; bases outside the gene matches: 5. CDR3 residues: CASRGTGGRTEAFF. The CDR3 DNA sequence: TGTGCCAGTAGGGGGACAGGGGGTCGGACTGAAGCTTTCTTT.

The sample holds one count of this clone. This sequence joins TRBV3-1 (or the pseudogene TRBV3-2) and TRBJ2-7; tentative D call: TRBD1 (5 bases). Germline assignment: CDR1 LGHDT and CDR2 YNNKEL (reference sequence). The V and J ends lost 0 bases and 2 bases respectively, with 8 bases between them. The CDR3 length is 14 residues. CDR3 nucleotide sequence: TGTGCCAGCAGCCAAGATCAGGGAACCTACGAGCAGTACTTC. It yields the protein CASSQDQGTYEQYF.

The rearrangement links TRBV5-1 to TRBJ1-6; tentative D call: TRBD1 (6 bases). The germline gives CDR1 SGHRS, CDR2 YFSETQ. V was pared by 4 bases and J by 7 bases, with 18 bases between. The CDR3 covers 16 residues. The CDR3 DNA sequence: TGCGCCAGCAGCCCAAACACAGGGCTCGAAAATTCACCCCTCCACTTT. Protein product: CASSPNTGLENSPLHF.

The genes are TRBV12-3 or TRBV12-4 and TRBJ1-1; no clear D gene. This CDR3 is 13 amino acids long. Trimming cost V 2 bases and J 2 bases, with 6 bases left between them. CDR3 loop: CASSLWANTEAFF. CDR3 nucleotide sequence: TGTGCCAGCAGTTTATGGGCAAACACTGAAGCTTTCTTT.

This clone was found a few times. The chain employs TRBV5-1 and TRBJ1-1, with TRBD1 matching over 10 bases. Losses at the gene ends were 7 bases for V and 7 bases for J; bases not matched to a gene: 7. The CDR3 is 13 residues long. Germline V gene data show CDR1 as SGHRS and CDR2 as YFSETQ. The CDR3 DNA is TGCGCCAGCGAGTCCCGGGACAGGGGTGAAGCTTTCTTT. It translates to CASESRDRGEAFF.

J is TRBJ2-3 and V is TRBV7-3; TRBD2 matches 13 bases. The germline gives CDR1 SGHTA, CDR2 FQGTGA. The CDR3 runs 16 residues. After removal of 3 bases from V and 5 bases from J, the junction contained 5 bases not matched to a gene. CDR3 protein: CASSFTSGGAGDTQYF. The CDR3 region has the DNA TGTGCCAGCAGCTTCACTAGCGGGGGGGCCGGAGATACGCAGTATTTT.

The rearrangement uses TRBV5-6 and TRBJ2-5; 8 bases fit TRBD1. The germline CDR1 and CDR2 sequences are SGHDT and YYEEEE. The CDR3 is 17 residues long. Trimming took 2 bases from V and 4 from J; bases not matched to a gene: 13. As DNA, the CDR3 is TGTGCCAGCAGCTTAAAGGTGGACAGGGTTTTTGGAGAGACCCAGTACTTC. It codes for CASSLKVDRVFGETQYF.

The chain combines TRBV9 with TRBJ2-1; 11 nucleotides line up with TRBD2. Trimming at V came to 4 bases and at J to 2 bases, leaving 2 bases not matched to a gene. The CDR3 spans 15 residues. The germline CDR1 and CDR2 sequences are SGDLS and YYNGEE. The CDR3, as DNA: TGTGCCAGCAGCTTGACTAGCGGGACCTACAATGAGCAGTTCTTC. This translates into CASSLTSGTYNEQFF.

The chain combines TRBV5-1 with TRBJ2-1; a possible D gene is TRBD1 (6 bases). V shed 0 bases and J shed 8 bases, with 12 bases lying between them. This CDR3 has 14 residues. Germline CDR1 reads SGHRS; CDR2 reads YFSETQ. CDR3 sequence (DNA): TGCGCCAGCAGCTTGGGGACAGTCGGCGATGAGCAGTTCTTC. Translated: CASSLGTVGDEQFF.

The chain combines TRBV5-6 with TRBJ1-1; D perhaps matches TRBD1 (5 bases). Germline CDR1 reads SGHDT; CDR2 reads YYEEEE. Trimming cost V 10 bases and J 5 bases, with 18 bases left between them. The CDR3 is made up of 13 amino acids. The DNA of the CDR3 is TGTGCCTCAATGGCGGGGGTTTGGACTGAAGCTTTCTTT. This codes for CASMAGVWTEAFF.

The chain has TRBV19 and TRBJ1-5; the D is unclear. The CDR3 is 12 amino acids. CDR1 LNHDA and CDR2 SQIVND come from the germline V gene (reference sequence). Trimming shortened V by 6 bases and J by 7 bases, and 10 bases separated the two germline ends. The CDR3 is CASSPLGQPQHF. As DNA, the CDR3 is TGTGCCAGTAGCCCTCTAGGCCAGCCCCAGCATTTT.

The chain couples TRBV27 to TRBJ1-2, with 7 bases aligning to TRBD1. Germline lookup yields CDR1 MNHEY and CDR2 SMNVEV (reference sequence). This CDR3 has 16 residues. J was trimmed by 8 bases and V by 4 bases; bases with no gene match: 16. The CDR3 DNA follows: TGTGCCAGCAGTTCCATTTCCCCCGACAGGGCCCGGGGCTACACCTTC. It translates to CASSSISPDRARGYTF.

The table lists this clone with a count of one. The DNA of the CDR3 is TGTGCCTGGAGTGTAGGGACAGGGGTAGACACTGAAGCTTTCTTT. Translating it yields CAWSVGTGVDTEAFF. This chain connects TRBV30 to TRBJ1-1, with 10 positions matching TRBD1. Germline CDR1 GTSNPN, CDR2 SVGIG (reference sequence). This CDR3 comprises 15 residues. Trimming took 0 bases from V and 3 from J; bases not matched to a gene: 4.

This chain connects TRBV9 to TRBJ1-1, with 7 positions matching TRBD1. V trimming: 3 bases; J trimming: 4 bases; junction bases outside the gene matches: 3. CDR1 and CDR2 (germline): SGDLS, YYNGEE. The CDR3 has 13 residues. In DNA form, the CDR3 reads TGTGCCAGCAGCGCCTACAGGGGCACTGAAGCTTTCTTT. Its translation is CASSAYRGTEAFF.

The chain carries TRBV30 and TRBJ1-4, with D unresolved. The length of the CDR3 is 12 residues. CDR1 GTSNPN and CDR2 SVGIG come from the germline V gene (reference sequence). In nucleotides, the CDR3 is TGTGTGGCCCGTGGGCGAAATGAAAAACTGTTTTTT. It translates to CVARGRNEKLFF.

Only a few counts were recorded for this clone. DNA for the CDR3: TGTGCCAGCAGCCACACAGGGATTCCCACAGATACGCAGTATTTT. Translated, it gives CASSHTGIPTDTQYF. This chain uses TRBV5-5 with TRBJ2-3; TRBD1 might be the D (6 bases). Germline V CDR1 and CDR2: SGHKS, YYEKEE (reference sequence). V lost 4 bases and J lost 2, with 14 bases in between. This CDR3 is built from 15 residues.

The chain recombines TRBV5-1 with TRBJ2-2, with D possibly matching TRBD2 (6 bases). Germline V gene sequence: CDR1 SGHRS, CDR2 YFSETQ. The CDR3 length is 18 residues. The germline V and J ends were trimmed by 2 bases and 6 bases, with 23 bases remaining between them. The CDR3 region has the DNA TGCGCCAGCAGCTTTTCGATGGGCCGGCGAGGAGGGCCCGGGGAGCTGTTTTTT. It codes for CASSFSMGRRGGPGELFF.

In DNA, the CDR3 is TGCAGCGTCCTCCCCTTACGTGAGACTGAAGCTTTCTTT. Translation gives CSVLPLRETEAFF. This chain joins TRBV29-1 and TRBJ1-1; D is uncertain. V was shortened by 6 bases and J by 5 bases, with 16 bases between the two germline ends. This CDR3 is 13 amino acids long. Per germline, CDR1 SQVTM and CDR2 ANQGSEA.

V and J are TRBV5-4 and TRBJ2-2, with D tentatively TRBD1 (6 bases). CDR1 and CDR2 (germline): SGHNT, YYREEE (reference sequence). V lost 3 bases to trimming and J lost 6 bases, with 15 bases between them. CDR3 size: 15 residues. The CDR3 bases are TGTGCCAGCAGCTGGGGGCACAGGAGTTCCGGGGAGCTGTTTTTT. Protein product: CASSWGHRSSGELFF.

The V gene is TRBV10-3, the J gene TRBJ1-3; no clear D gene. The CDR3 totals 16 residues. The germline V gene has CDR1 ENHRY and CDR2 SYGVKD. V was trimmed by 0 bases and J by 0 bases, leaving 9 bases between them. This CDR3 is CAISESRGNSGNTIYF. In nucleotides, the CDR3 is TGTGCCATCAGTGAGTCTCGCGGGAACTCTGGAAACACCATATATTTT.

The chain is built from TRBV5-1 and TRBJ1-2; 7 nucleotides match TRBD1. The ends lost 5 bases at V and 6 bases at J; junction bases unmatched: 7. CDR3 length equals 13 residues. Germline assignment: CDR1 SGHRS and CDR2 YFSETQ. Written as DNA, the CDR3 is TGCGCCAGCAGAACCGGGACAGCAAATGGCTACACCTTC. Translation: CASRTGTANGYTF. Combining the CDR3 with reference TRBV5-1 and TRBJ1-2 gives the whole variable domain KAGVTQTPRYLIKTRGQQVTLSCSPISGHRSVSWYQQTPGQGLQFLFEYFSETQRNKGNFPGRFSGRQFSNSRSEMNVSTLELGDSALYLCASRTGTANGYTFGSGTRLTVV.

The chain links TRBV6-1 to TRBJ2-3; 16 bases are a match to TRBD2. The J segment lost 5 bases and the V segment lost 2 bases, leaving 7 bases of the junction unmatched. The CDR3 length is 18 residues. Germline lookup yields CDR1 MNHNS and CDR2 SASEGT. CDR3 DNA sequence: TGTGCCAGCAGTGAAATGGGACTAGCGGGGGGGCAAGGAGATACGCAGTATTTT. Amino acid sequence: CASSEMGLAGGQGDTQYF.